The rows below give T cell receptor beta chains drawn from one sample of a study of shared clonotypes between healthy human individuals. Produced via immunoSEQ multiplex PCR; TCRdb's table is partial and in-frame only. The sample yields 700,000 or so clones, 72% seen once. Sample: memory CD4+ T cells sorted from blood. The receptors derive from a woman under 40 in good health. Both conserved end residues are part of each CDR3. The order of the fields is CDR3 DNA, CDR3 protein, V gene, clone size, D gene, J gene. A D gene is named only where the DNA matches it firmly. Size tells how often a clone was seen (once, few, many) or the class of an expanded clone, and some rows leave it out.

TGTGCCAGCAGCAAACCGCAGGGAACCTACAATGAGCAGTTCTTC	CASSKPQGTYNEQFF	TRBV21-1	few	-	TRBJ2-1
TGTGCCAGCAGCCGCACCGTCCGGGGCTCTGGAAACACCATATATTTT	CASSRTVRGSGNTIYF	TRBV7-6	-	-	TRBJ1-3
TGCGCCAGCAGCCAAGATCCCAGGGGGCATCAGCCCCAGCATTTT	CASSQDPRGHQPQHF	TRBV4-1	-	TRBD1	TRBJ1-5
TGTGCCAGCAGCAAAGACAGGGGGGTGAATGAGCAGTTCTTC	CASSKDRGVNEQFF	TRBV11-2	-	TRBD1	TRBJ2-1
TGTGCCAGCACCGATGGTAGCTCCTACAATGAGCAGTTCTTC	CASTDGSSYNEQFF	TRBV11-2	-	-	TRBJ2-1
TGTGCCAGCAGCGCACCTAGCGGGAGTTACAATGAGCAGTTCTTC	CASSAPSGSYNEQFF	TRBV7-9	-	TRBD2	TRBJ2-1
TGTGCCAGCGGCGTTAATGAAAAACTGTTTTTT	CASGVNEKLFF	TRBV2	many	-	TRBJ1-4
TGTGCCAGCACCCCCTGGAGGGGAAACGACGAGCAGTTCTTC	CASTPWRGNDEQFF	TRBV27	-	-	TRBJ2-1
TGCGCCAGCAGCCAAGATCGGGAACTTGACAATGAGCAGTTCTTC	CASSQDRELDNEQFF	TRBV4-1	few	-	TRBJ2-1
TGCGCCAGCAGCCGCGACCGCAATGAGCAGTTCTTC	CASSRDRNEQFF	TRBV5-1	-	-	TRBJ2-1
TGTGCCAGCAGGACAGGGAGCTACAATGAGCAGTTCTTC	CASRTGSYNEQFF	TRBV28	-	TRBD1	TRBJ2-1
TGTGCCAGTAGTAGGAGGGACAGGACGACTTATGGCTACACCTTC	CASSRRDRTTYGYTF	TRBV19	-	TRBD1	TRBJ1-2
TGTGCCAGCAACCGCACCCCGACAGCCAGAGGCACAGATACGCAGTATTTT	CASNRTPTARGTDTQYF	TRBV2	-	-	TRBJ2-3
TGTGCCAGCGTGCGGGGGGGCGGGACTGAAGCTTTCTTT	CASVRGGGTEAFF	TRBV28	-	-	TRBJ1-1
TGTGCCAGCAGTCACACTAGCGGGAGGCGGCAGACCCAGTACTTC	CASSHTSGRRQTQYF	TRBV6-5	-	TRBD2	TRBJ2-5
TGTGCCAGCAGTGGACCGGATCGGACGGCCTCTGGTAGGAGAACCCAGTACTTC	CASSGPDRTASGRRTQYF	TRBV28	-	-	TRBJ2-5
TGTGCCAGCAGTACAACAGTCAGCGAGGCTTTCTTT	CASSTTVSEAFF	TRBV6-5	-	-	TRBJ1-1
TGCGCCAGCAGCTTGGATATCGGGAGCCTTGGCACCGGGGAGCTGTTTTTT	CASSLDIGSLGTGELFF	TRBV5-1	few	-	TRBJ2-2
TGTGCCAGCAGCTCCCCCCTAGCGGGAGTCATGGAGACCCAGTACTTC	CASSSPLAGVMETQYF	TRBV9	few	TRBD2	TRBJ2-5
TGTGCCAGCAGAGAAATAGCGGCCCTTCCTAACAATGAGCAGTTCTTC	CASREIAALPNNEQFF	TRBV2	-	-	TRBJ2-1
TGTGCCAGCAGTGGGCTAGCGGGAGTAGGGGAGCTGTTTTTT	CASSGLAGVGELFF	TRBV6-1	-	TRBD2	TRBJ2-2
TGTGCCAGCAGCTTGACGGGAGGGCTAGAGACCCAGTACTTC	CASSLTGGLETQYF	TRBV7-2	-	TRBD2	TRBJ2-5
TGTGCCAGCAGCGTAACTACCGGGGAGCTGTTTTTT	CASSVTTGELFF	TRBV7-2	-	-	TRBJ2-2
TGCGCCAGCAGTAAAGGGAGGAACACCGGGGAGCTGTTTTTT	CASSKGRNTGELFF	TRBV5-1	-	-	TRBJ2-2
TGTGCCAGCAGCTTTCGCCCGACAGGGGCCGCCGTGGCGGAAGCTTTCTTT	CASSFRPTGAAVAEAFF	TRBV7-8	-	TRBD1	TRBJ1-1
TGTGCCTGGAGTGTACTAGCGGGAAGTCAGCCCCAGCATTTT	CAWSVLAGSQPQHF	TRBV30	-	-	TRBJ1-5
TGTGCCAGCAGCTTAGACAGGGCTGGTGGAAACACCATATATTTT	CASSLDRAGGNTIYF	TRBV7-9	-	-	TRBJ1-3
TGTGCCAGCAGCTGGACTAGCGGGAGTGGTGAGCAGTACTTC	CASSWTSGSGEQYF	TRBV7-9	-	TRBD2	TRBJ2-7
TGTGCCAGTAGTATGGTCGGGTCTTACTACGAGCAGTACTTC	CASSMVGSYYEQYF	TRBV19	many	-	TRBJ2-7
TGTGCCAGCAGGACGACTAGCGGACAACGGAATGAGCAGTTCTTC	CASRTTSGQRNEQFF	TRBV28	-	TRBD2	TRBJ2-1
TGTGCCTGGACCCGCATGACAGGGGGCGCGTTCTACTATGGCTACACCTTC	CAWTRMTGGAFYYGYTF	TRBV30	-	TRBD1	TRBJ1-2
TGTGCCAGCAGTCCACCCCGTCACAGCTCCTACGAGCAGTACTTC	CASSPPRHSSYEQYF	TRBV25-1	-	-	TRBJ2-7
TGTGCCAGCAGCTTGGCTAGCGGGAGGGCCTCTGGAGAGCAGTTCTTC	CASSLASGRASGEQFF	TRBV7-9	-	TRBD2	TRBJ2-1
TGTGCCATCAGTGAGGAAAGGGAGACTGAAGCTTTCTTT	CAISEERETEAFF	TRBV10-3	few	-	TRBJ1-1
TGTGCCAGCAGTGAAGGTTCAGGGTTTCTGGGCTACACCTTC	CASSEGSGFLGYTF	TRBV6-1	few	-	TRBJ1-2
TGTGCCAGCAGTCTACAGGGTTTGAGCAATCAGCCCCAGCATTTT	CASSLQGLSNQPQHF	TRBV6-1	-	-	TRBJ1-5
TGTGCCAGCAGCGCCCTCGGGAGCGGATCCTACAATGAGCAGTTCTTC	CASSALGSGSYNEQFF	TRBV11-2	-	-	TRBJ2-1
TGTGCCAGCAGCGTAGTAGCGGGAGTATCCTACAATGAGCAGTTCTTC	CASSVVAGVSYNEQFF	TRBV9	-	TRBD2	TRBJ2-1
TGTGCCAGCAGTTATAGGTCTGGGTGGTTCTTC	CASSYRSGWFF	TRBV6-5	few	-	TRBJ2-1
TGTGCCAGCAGTTACGGTCGGAGTGGGGCGGTGTACGAGCAGTACTTC	CASSYGRSGAVYEQYF	TRBV6-6	-	-	TRBJ2-7
TGTGCCAGCTCACCACTTGACAGGGGAAGCGGAAACACCATATATTTT	CASSPLDRGSGNTIYF	TRBV18	-	TRBD1	TRBJ1-3
TGCGCCAGCAGCTTGGCCCTGGGTAGGGATGAGCAGTTCTTC	CASSLALGRDEQFF	TRBV5-1	few	-	TRBJ2-1
TGTGCCAGCAGCAAAGGGGGTCGGGCCGGGGAGCTGTTTTTT	CASSKGGRAGELFF	TRBV21-1	-	-	TRBJ2-2
TGTGCCAGCAGCCCGGCGGGACAGGGGCAGCCCCAGCATTTT	CASSPAGQGQPQHF	TRBV28	-	TRBD1	TRBJ1-5
TGTGCCACCAGCCGCGGCCAGCGGGAGGTCTTGAGCCAGTTCTTC	CATSRGQREVLSQFF	TRBV15	few	TRBD2	TRBJ2-1
TGTGCCAGCAGTACGGCGGTTACCACTGGGTATGAGCAGTTCTTC	CASSTAVTTGYEQFF	TRBV28	-	-	TRBJ2-1
TGTGCCAGCAGAGGAGGGACAGGGGTCTATGGCTACACCTTC	CASRGGTGVYGYTF	TRBV27	-	TRBD1	TRBJ1-2
TGTGCCAGCTCACCACGTGTCTCACGGACAGGGTACTCAGAGACCCAGTACTTC	CASSPRVSRTGYSETQYF	TRBV18	-	TRBD1	TRBJ2-5
TGTGCCAGTAGTACCCGGGACACTTCCTCCACTGAAGCTTTCTTT	CASSTRDTSSTEAFF	TRBV19	-	-	TRBJ1-1
TGTGCCAGTAGTACCCGAACTAGCGGGAGCTACGAGCAGTACTTC	CASSTRTSGSYEQYF	TRBV19	few	TRBD2	TRBJ2-7
TGTGCCAGCAGTTGGACAGGTCCCTACGAGCAGTACTTC	CASSWTGPYEQYF	TRBV28	-	TRBD1	TRBJ2-7
TGTGCCAGCAGCCTACCTACCTCCCCCGGGACGGCAGAGACCCAGTACTTC	CASSLPTSPGTAETQYF	TRBV25-1	-	-	TRBJ2-5
TGCAGCGTCGTCGACGCACGCTCCTACGAGCAGTACTTC	CSVVDARSYEQYF	TRBV29-1	-	-	TRBJ2-7